The TCR beta chain described here comes from a study of CD8+CD57+ T cells in acquired aplastic anemia. Study context: The mean DNA yield obtained from sorted CD4+ and CD8+ cells came to roughly 3.4 ug.

CDR3 length equals 16 residues. Germline V gene data show CDR1 as SEHNR and CDR2 as FQNEAQ (reference sequence). V lost 5 bases to trimming and J lost 4 bases, with 17 bases between them. This clonotype appeared many times. Its matching antigen is unknown. Genomic DNA provided the template from which TCR beta VDJ and CDR3 profiles were obtained. Each CDR3 protein is one row after TCRdb ran MiXCR on the reads. There are 150,000 to 200,000 distinct CDR3 sequences in the sample; 35% to 55% occur only once, and about 1.1% lies in the top ten. The study's findings and limits: A significant difference in CD8+ Simpson's diversity between patients and controls was not found. The same twenty-nine CD8+ CDR3 sequences occurred in patients and in controls.

This sequence was found in a human donor in good health. J is TRBJ2-2 and V is TRBV7-9; D may be TRBD2 (6 bases). Sequencing used sorted CD4+, CD8+, or CD8+CD57+ T cells (not recorded which) from PBMCs. The CDR3 region has the DNA TGTGCCAGCAGCCCTCCCGGGATCGGGGGCACCGGGGAGCTGTTTTTT. Translation: CASSPPGIGGTGELFF.